This T cell receptor beta chain was profiled in a study of cytomegalovirus exposure and HLA in healthy donors. Overall study findings and caveats: Specificity for CMV antigens was confirmed in vitro for three of the CMV-associated chains.

The CDR3 totals 17 residues. The V gene's germline CDR1 is KGHSH and CDR2 LQKENI. The V gene end was trimmed by 3 bases and the J gene end by 1 base; junction bases not matched to a gene: 8. Points on this clone: Its antigen is unidentified.

Some clones are missing from TCRdb's copy, which holds only in-frame ones; the method was immunoSEQ multiplex PCR. In the table there are 330,000 or so clones, about nine tenths of which are singletons. Sequenced sample: PBMCs. The chain joins TRBV18 to TRBJ2-7; TRBD1 agrees at 11 bases. The TCR originated in a woman between 18 and 29 years old in good health and CMV-seronegative. CDR3 DNA sequence: TGTGCCAGCTCACCCCGGTTAGGGACAGGGGGTTCCTACGAGCAGTACTTC. Translated: CASSPRLGTGGSYEQYF.